Listed here are 16 T cell receptor beta chains from one sample, sequenced in a study of OX40 agonist ivuxolimab in advanced cancers. Measured with immunoSEQ multiplex PCR; TCRdb has only the in-frame clones, and not every one. The top ten clones hold around 15% of a sample with roughly 12,000 clones, 75% to 90% of them seen once. The sequencing used CD4+ or CD8+ T cells sorted from blood, collected in a trial of the OX40 agonist ivuxolimab. The receptors derive from an adult with an advanced solid tumor such as melanoma, head and neck, liver or kidney cancer.

This chain connects TRBV15 to TRBJ2-7; 8 positions agree with TRBD1. Per germline, CDR1 LNHNV and CDR2 YYDKDF (reference sequence). CDR3 length: 14 residues. J gave up 6 bases and V 2 bases, and 6 bases lay outside the gene matches. The CDR3 region is CATSRTGTGVEQYF. CDR3 coding DNA: TGTGCCACCAGCAGAACCGGGACAGGCGTCGAGCAGTACTTC. Filled out from reference TRBV15 and TRBJ2-7, the complete variable domain reads DAMVIQNPRYQVTQFGKPVTLSCSQTLNHNVMYWYQQKSSQAPKLLFHYYDKDFNNEADTPDNFQSRRPNTSFCFLDIRSPGLGDTAMYLCATSRTGTGVEQYFGPGTRLTVT.

The rearrangement joins TRBV7-6 to TRBJ2-7, with 8 bases lining up with TRBD1. Trimming removed 4 bases from V and 1 base from J; junction bases left unmatched: 6. CDR3 length: 15 amino acids. Germline CDR1 is SGHVS and CDR2 is FNYEAQ. CDR3 in DNA: TGTGCCAGCAGCTCCGGGACAGGAGTGTCCTACGAGCAGTACTTC. Its protein product is CASSSGTGVSYEQYF. The full variable domain, completed using reference TRBV7-6 and TRBJ2-7, is GAGVSQSPRYKVTKRGQDVALRCDPISGHVSLYWYRQALGQGPEFLTYFNYEAQQDKSGLPNDRFSAERPEGSISTLTIQRTEQRDSAMYRCASSSGTGVSYEQYFGPGTRLTVT.

V gene TRBV6-1 combines with J gene TRBJ1-1; 8 bases map to TRBD1. Per the germline V gene, CDR1 is MNHNS and CDR2 is SASEGT. There are 15 residues in the CDR3. The trim removed 3 bases at V and 4 bases at J, leaving 7 bases unmatched. CDR3 bases: TGTGCCAGCAGTGAGAGGACAGGGCTGTCCACTGAAGCTTTCTTT. Translating gives CASSERTGLSTEAFF.

This clone was detected a few times. The chain links TRBV11-3 to TRBJ1-2, with D uncertain. Deletions cut 2 bases from V and 5 bases from J, with 12 bases between. The CDR3 consists of 14 residues. Germline CDR1 and CDR2: SGHNT and YENEEA. The CDR3 bases are TGTGCCAGCAGCTTAAATGGCCCGTTATATGGCTACACCTTC. Its protein product is CASSLNGPLYGYTF.

The chain links TRBV28 to TRBJ2-6, with D unclear. The V end lost 3 bases, the J end lost 1 base, and 10 bases lay between the germline ends. The CDR3 contains 16 residues. Germline CDR1 MDHEN, CDR2 SYDVKM. The CDR3 DNA sequence: TGTGCCAGCAGTTTGGGCAGCTTATCTGGGGCCAACGTCCTGACTTTC. Amino acid sequence: CASSLGSLSGANVLTF.

V gene TRBV11-2 combines with J gene TRBJ1-1; D not certain. The ends were cut back, 2 bases at V and 10 bases at J, with 17 bases in the middle. The germline V gene encodes CDR1 SGHAT and CDR2 FQNNGV. The CDR3 sequence is 14 residues long. The CDR3 is CASSLIDSVNIAFF. DNA for the CDR3: TGTGCCAGCAGCTTAATCGACTCAGTGAATATAGCTTTCTTT.

The rearrangement links TRBV11-3 to TRBJ2-3, with D perhaps being TRBD1 or TRBD2 (5 bases each). The ends were cut back, 5 bases at V and 7 bases at J, with 16 bases in the middle. Germline V gives CDR1 SGHNT, CDR2 YENEEA. The CDR3 is 14 residues long. The CDR3 here is CASSDRGRSHTQYF. CDR3 in DNA: TGTGCCAGCAGCGATAGGGGACGGAGTCATACGCAGTATTTT.

This clone turned up a few times. The rearrangement uses TRBV4-1 and TRBJ1-2; 7 nucleotides agree with TRBD1. CDR1 and CDR2 (germline): MGHRA, YSYEKL. Trimming cost V 1 base and J 5 bases; bases outside gene matches: 4. CDR3 size: 14 residues. CDR3 region: CASSQVSGGYGYTF. In nucleotides, the CDR3 is TGCGCCAGCAGCCAAGTTTCAGGGGGATATGGCTACACCTTC.

This chain connects TRBV2 to TRBJ1-1, with unresolved D. The V gene's germline CDR1 is SNHLY and CDR2 FYNNEI. Deletions cut 4 bases from V and 5 bases from J, with 5 bases between. The CDR3 extends over 11 amino acids. This chain's CDR3 is CASSGVTEAFF. CDR3 DNA: TGTGCCAGCAGTGGGGTGACTGAAGCTTTCTTT.

This clone was found a few times. V is TRBV21-1 and J is TRBJ2-1; the table's D call of TRBD2 was not tested on the DNA. TRBV21-1 is shown as a pseudogene. CDR3 length: 14 amino acids. In nucleotides, the CDR3 is TGTGCCAGGCGGGTTAGGGTCGAGAGTGGTGAGCAGTTCTTC. Residues: CARRVRVESGEQFF.

The chain combines TRBV7-3 with TRBJ2-2; 10 bases line up with TRBD2. Germline V gene sequence: CDR1 SGHTA, CDR2 FQGTGA. The CDR3 has 15 amino acids. After removal of 5 bases from V and 4 bases from J, the junction contained 4 bases not matched to a gene. In DNA form, the CDR3 reads TGTGCCAGCAGCCCAGCGGGAGGGAGCACCGGGGAGCTGTTTTTT. This encodes CASSPAGGSTGELFF.

Here the CDR3 DNA reads TGTGCCACCACTCGACCGGACAATAACTATGGCTACACCTTC. Encoded protein: CATTRPDNNYGYTF. The chain is built from TRBV15 and TRBJ1-2; D is perhaps TRBD1 (5 bases). CDR1 LNHNV and CDR2 YYDKDF come from the germline V gene (reference sequence). CDR3 length: 14 residues. V was pared by 7 bases and J by 1 base, with 13 bases between.

The CDR3 DNA reads as TGTGCCAGCAGCCAGGACGTAAACTCTGGAAACACCATATATTTT. Encoded protein: CASSQDVNSGNTIYF. The V call is TRBV7-9, the J call TRBJ1-3; D remains unclear. Germline CDR1 is SEHNR and CDR2 is FQNEAQ (reference sequence). Trimming removed 5 bases at V and 0 bases at J, with 11 bases between. The CDR3 sequence is 15 residues long.

The V call is TRBV30, the J call TRBJ1-1; D is unresolved. The CDR3 is 11 residues long. Trimming shortened V by 4 bases and J by 10 bases, and 13 bases separated the two germline ends. Per germline, CDR1 GTSNPN and CDR2 SVGIG (reference sequence). CDR3 loop: CAWTKGPGAFF. In DNA form, the CDR3 reads TGTGCCTGGACCAAGGGCCCCGGAGCTTTCTTT.

The chain combines TRBV6-1 with TRBJ1-1; D gene uncertain. The CDR3 runs 14 residues. Germline loops: CDR1 MNHNS, CDR2 SASEGT. Deletions cut 5 bases from V and 0 bases from J, with 10 bases between. The CDR3 is CASSSESMNTEAFF. CDR3 coding DNA: TGTGCCAGCAGTAGTGAGTCAATGAACACTGAAGCTTTCTTT.

V and J are TRBV30 and TRBJ2-5, with TRBD2 identical over 10 bases. Germline loops: CDR1 GTSNPN, CDR2 SVGIG (reference sequence). V was clipped by 3 bases and J by 4 bases; unmatched bases: 5. The CDR3 is 14 amino acids. The CDR3 bases are TGTGCCTGGAGGTACAGCGGGGGGGTAGAGACCCAGTACTTC. It yields the protein CAWRYSGGVETQYF.